Following are 11 T cell receptor beta chains from one sample sequenced in a study of PD-1 blockade in classical Hodgkin lymphoma (dated by TCRdb to about 2020). Taken with the paper, the label for time point translates to: cycle 4 day 1 (C4D1), after 6 weeks of nivolumab. Relapse after autologous stem cell transplantation had occurred in all trial patients, and cohorts A, B and C were distinguished by prior brentuximab vedotin exposure. Library prep was done by the immunoSEQ multiplex PCR assay. TCRdb carries this immuneACCESS record with in-frame sequences only. Its versions omit some clonotypes, under half of them owing to an unresolved V gene in the studies checked, with the rest unexplained. Within this sample are 6,500 to 7,000 clones, with roughly 90% of them counted one time only. The biggest ten clones account for about 40% of the sample. This specimen was peripheral blood mononuclear cells (PBMCs), taken before the fourth cycle of nivolumab. The receptors here all came from a human donor with classical Hodgkin lymphoma.

The chain combines TRBV19 with TRBJ2-3; 9 positions agree with TRBD1. Trimming at V came to 6 bases and at J to 2 bases, leaving 9 bases not matched to a gene. This CDR3 region has 16 residues. Germline-derived CDR1 and CDR2 are LNHDA and SQIVND (reference sequence). For the CDR3, the DNA is TGTGCCAGTAGGCGACGGGACAGGGTTAACACAGATACGCAGTATTTT. Translating gives CASRRRDRVNTDTQYF. The whole variable domain, filled in from reference TRBV19 and TRBJ2-3, reads DGGITQSPKYLFRKEGQNVTLSCEQNLNHDAMYWYRQDPGQGLRLIYYSQIVNDFQKGDIAEGYSVSREKKESFPLTVTSAQKNPTAFYLCASRRRDRVNTDTQYFGPGTRLTVL.

This chain links TRBV7-9 with TRBJ2-1, with 12 positions matching TRBD2. J lost 8 bases, V lost 0 bases, and 8 bases had no gene match. Germline CDR1 reads SEHNR; CDR2 reads FQNEAQ (reference sequence). The CDR3 spans 17 residues. The chain's CDR3 is CASSLAPLTSGSHEQFF. DNA for the CDR3: TGTGCCAGCAGCTTAGCCCCTCTGACTAGCGGGAGTCATGAGCAGTTCTTC.

J is TRBJ1-4 and V is TRBV27; no definite D call. Germline CDR1 reads MNHEY; CDR2 reads SMNVEV (reference sequence). The CDR3 totals 14 residues. The V end was cut by 3 bases, the J end by 7 bases, with 12 bases between. The CDR3 here is CASSFRKAGEKLFF. The CDR3 DNA reads as TGTGCCAGCAGTTTTCGGAAGGCCGGTGAAAAACTGTTTTTT.

This chain links TRBV18 with TRBJ1-1; TRBD1 aligns across 9 bases. Trimming took 2 bases from V and 1 from J; bases not matched to a gene: 2. Germline V gives CDR1 KGHSH, CDR2 LQKENI. The CDR3 has 15 residues. The CDR3 coding sequence is TGTGCCAGCTCACCATTACAGGGGGCGAACACTGAAGCTTTCTTT. It is translated as CASSPLQGANTEAFF.

The genes are TRBV7-6 and TRBJ2-5, with 15 bases lining up with TRBD2. Germline V CDR1 and CDR2: SGHVS, FNYEAQ. This CDR3 has 20 residues. Germline trimming cut 1 base from V and 2 bases from J; bases unmatched to any gene: 11. The CDR3 sequence is CASSLEHPGLAGGFQETQYF. The CDR3 coding sequence is TGTGCCAGCAGCTTAGAGCATCCGGGACTAGCGGGGGGATTTCAAGAGACCCAGTACTTC.

This clone was counted between two and nine times. The gene calls are TRBV5-6 and TRBJ1-3, with D tentatively TRBD1 (6 bases). Germline V gene data show CDR1 as SGHDT and CDR2 as YYEEEE. Trimming took off 2 bases at V and 5 bases at J, with 11 bases between the two ends. The CDR3 is 14 residues long. CDR3 region: CASSLGQLRNTIYF. As DNA, the CDR3 is TGTGCCAGCAGCTTAGGACAGTTGAGAAACACCATATATTTT. Full variable domain (outside the CDR3, taken from reference TRBV5-6 and TRBJ1-3): DAGVTQSPTHLIKTRGQQVTLRCSPKSGHDTVSWYQQALGQGPQFIFQYYEEEERQRGNFPDRFSGHQFPNYSSELNVNALLLGDSALYLCASSLGQLRNTIYFGEGSWLTVV.

J is TRBJ2-6 and V is TRBV5-1; a possible D gene is TRBD2 (5 bases). With 1 base removed from V and 4 bases from J, the gap between germline ends came to 9 bases. The CDR3 loop spans 15 amino acids. Germline values: CDR1 SGHRS, CDR2 YFSETQ. The CDR3 protein is CASSLTGVGANVLTF. In nucleotides, the CDR3 is TGCGCCAGCAGCTTGACCGGGGTAGGGGCCAACGTCCTGACTTTC.

The chain uses TRBV6-6 and TRBJ1-5; D ambiguous. Germline V lookup: CDR1 MNHNY, CDR2 SVGAGI (reference sequence). V was cut by 6 bases and J by 6 bases, with 9 bases left in between. The CDR3 spans 12 residues. In nucleotides, the CDR3 is TGTGCCAGCAGCCCATGGACTCAGCCCCAGCATTTT. The encoded protein is CASSPWTQPQHF.

The chain links TRBV5-1 to TRBJ2-5; D is undetermined. The CDR3 length is 13 residues. Germline CDR1 SGHRS, CDR2 YFSETQ. Trimming removed 0 bases from V and 1 base from J, with 4 bases in between. In DNA form, the CDR3 reads TGCGCCAGCAGCTTGGGGGGCCAAGAGACCCAGTACTTC. Its protein is CASSLGGQETQYF.

The genes are TRBV11-3 and TRBJ2-5; TRBD1 is a possible D gene (6 bases). The CDR3 is 15 residues long. CDR1 and CDR2 from the germline V gene are SGHNT and YENEEA. V was clipped by 6 bases and J by 3 bases, with 17 bases between them. CDR3 residues: CASRKGQGREETQYF. DNA of the CDR3: TGTGCCAGCAGAAAGGGGCAGGGGCGGGAAGAGACCCAGTACTTC.

V and J are TRBV7-6 and TRBJ1-2; 7 positions agree with TRBD1. The CDR3 covers 14 residues. The germline V gene encodes CDR1 SGHVS and CDR2 FNYEAQ. With V trimmed by 4 bases and J by 4 bases, 6 bases remained unmatched. The CDR3 region is CASSSGQAFYGYTF. In nucleotides, the CDR3 is TGTGCCAGCAGCTCCGGACAGGCTTTCTATGGCTACACCTTC.